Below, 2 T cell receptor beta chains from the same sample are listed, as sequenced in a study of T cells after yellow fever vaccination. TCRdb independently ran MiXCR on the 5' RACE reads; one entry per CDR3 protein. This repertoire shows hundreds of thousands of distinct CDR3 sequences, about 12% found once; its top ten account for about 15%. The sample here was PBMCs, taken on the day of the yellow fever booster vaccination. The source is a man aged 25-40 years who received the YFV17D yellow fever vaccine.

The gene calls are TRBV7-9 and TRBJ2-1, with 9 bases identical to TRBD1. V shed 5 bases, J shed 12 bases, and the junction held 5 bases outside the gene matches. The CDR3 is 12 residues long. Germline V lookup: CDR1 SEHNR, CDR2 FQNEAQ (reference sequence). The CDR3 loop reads CASSTTGGGQFF. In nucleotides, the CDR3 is TGTGCCAGCAGCACCACAGGGGGCGGGCAGTTCTTC.

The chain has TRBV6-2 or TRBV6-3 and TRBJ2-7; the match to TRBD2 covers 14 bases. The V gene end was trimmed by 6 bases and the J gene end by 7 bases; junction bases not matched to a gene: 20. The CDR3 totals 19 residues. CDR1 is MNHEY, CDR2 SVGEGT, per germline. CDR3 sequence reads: CASSGRDVGLAGGNGEQYF. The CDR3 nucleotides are TGTGCCAGCAGCGGTCGTGACGTTGGACTAGCGGGAGGTAATGGGGAGCAGTACTTC.